This TCR beta chain derives from a study of blood T cell repertoires in COVID-19. In the study overall: T cells, B-cell-depleted T cells, or PBMCs supplied cDNA or gDNA.

The CDR3 is made up of 16 amino acids. The germline V gene encodes CDR1 PRHDT and CDR2 FYEKMQ (reference sequence). Trimming shortened V by 5 bases and J by 2 bases, and 17 bases separated the two germline ends. Original processing methods: Amplification of reference gene primers was used by the study to estimate nucleated cell counts. Assay: immunoSEQ multiplex PCR; the TCRdb copy retains only in-frame clones and omits some. D and trimming come from the DNA, and the V and J calls and clone size come from that table. The data hold 110,000 to 150,000 clones, with 75% to 85% observed a single time. This sequence was found in a man aged 50 to 60 with acute or convalescent COVID-19. The rearrangement uses TRBV13 and TRBJ2-3; D may be TRBD2 (6 bases). The sample comprised peripheral blood. CDR3: CASSLISGGYTDTQYF. In DNA form, the CDR3 reads TGTGCCAGCAGCCTAATTAGCGGCGGGTACACAGATACGCAGTATTTT.